A single sample gave rise to the 10 T cell receptor beta chains below, sequenced in a study of blood T cell repertoires in COVID-19. Data came from immunoSEQ multiplex PCR; TCRdb stores just in-frame clones and leaves some out. Of tens of thousands of clones listed, approximately 80% are singletons. The sequencing input was peripheral blood. These receptors all come from an older woman with acute or convalescent COVID-19.

The chain couples TRBV18 to TRBJ1-1, with D perhaps matching TRBD1 (5 bases). The CDR3 is made up of 14 amino acids. The V gene lost 0 bases and the J gene lost 8 bases, with 13 bases spanning the gap. CDR1 and CDR2 (germline): KGHSH, LQKENI. CDR3 DNA: TGTGCCAGCTCACCACCGGGTTTGTCAGGGGAAGCTTTCTTT. As protein: CASSPPGLSGEAFF.

This sequence joins TRBV4-2 and TRBJ2-1, with 9 bases fitting TRBD1. The CDR3 spans 21 residues. CDR1 LGHNA and CDR2 YNFKEQ come from the germline V gene. With 0 bases clipped from V and 5 bases from J, the junction kept 20 bases outside the gene matches. In DNA, the CDR3 is TGTGCCAGCAGCCAAGAGAACAGGCAGACAGGGGGGGTTAAGACAGACAATGAGCAGTTCTTC. This sequence encodes CASSQENRQTGGVKTDNEQFF.

The V gene is TRBV6-5, the J gene TRBJ2-1; a weak D match, TRBD1 (5 bases). This CDR3 is built from 15 residues. Germline V gene data show CDR1 as MNHEY and CDR2 as SVGAGI. V dropped 0 bases and J dropped 8 bases, with 14 bases sitting between them. The CDR3 sequence: CASSYSTDPFYEQFF. For the CDR3, the DNA is TGTGCCAGCAGTTACTCGACAGACCCCTTCTATGAGCAGTTCTTC.

This rearrangement joins TRBV10-2 to TRBJ2-7; 8 nucleotides line up with TRBD1. The CDR3 consists of 15 residues. Germline V gene lookup returns CDR1 WSHSY and CDR2 SAAADI. With 6 bases clipped from V and 4 bases from J, the junction kept 11 bases outside the gene matches. DNA for the CDR3: TGCGCCAGCAGGAGACAGGGGATGGCGGGATACGAGCAGTACTTC. It specifies CASRRQGMAGYEQYF.

The chain combines TRBV21-1 with TRBJ2-7; the DNA was not used to check the table's D call, TRBD2. TRBV21-1 is assigned pseudogene status. The CDR3 loop spans 16 amino acids. DNA for the CDR3: TGTGCCAGCAGCCCACGATCAAAAACTGCCTCCTACGAGCAGTACGTC. Its protein is CASSPRSKTASYEQYV.

This clone was seen once. This chain joins TRBV5-1 and TRBJ2-5; the match to TRBD1 covers 9 bases. From germline, CDR1 is SGHRS and CDR2 YFSETQ. The CDR3 is made up of 16 amino acids. Losses at the gene ends were 3 bases for V and 2 bases for J; bases not matched to a gene: 8. CDR3 sequence: CASSWWTGAQQETQYF. In nucleotides, the CDR3 is TGCGCCAGCAGCTGGTGGACAGGGGCCCAACAAGAGACCCAGTACTTC.

The V and J genes are TRBV9 and TRBJ1-2; 11 nucleotides agree with TRBD1. Germline values: CDR1 SGDLS, CDR2 YYNGEE. J gave up 6 bases and V 3 bases, and 4 bases lay outside the gene matches. The CDR3 contains 14 residues. This CDR3 reads CASSDGQGADGYTF. The CDR3 DNA reads as TGTGCCAGCAGCGACGGACAGGGGGCGGATGGCTACACCTTC.

This clone turned up a few times. V and J are TRBV24-1 and TRBJ2-1; TRBD1 agrees at 8 bases. The germline V gene has CDR1 KGHDR and CDR2 SFDVKD. The CDR3 length is 16 residues. The J segment lost 2 bases and the V segment lost 4 bases, leaving 6 bases of the junction unmatched. CDR3 in amino acids: CATSDPGQGPYNEQFF. DNA for the CDR3: TGTGCCACCAGTGACCCTGGACAGGGTCCCTACAATGAGCAGTTCTTC.

The chain uses TRBV5-1 and TRBJ2-3, with TRBD1 identical over 8 bases. V lost 0 bases, J lost 2 bases, and 5 bases stayed unmatched. Germline values: CDR1 SGHRS, CDR2 YFSETQ. The CDR3 has 16 amino acids. CDR3 in DNA: TGCGCCAGCAGCTTGGTCTCAGGGGGCTTCACAGATACGCAGTATTTT. The encoded protein is CASSLVSGGFTDTQYF.

The chain combines TRBV29-1 with TRBJ1-2; TRBD1 matches 8 bases. V gave up 7 bases and J gave up 5 bases; unmatched junction bases: 9. Germline-derived CDR1 and CDR2 are SQVTM and ANQGSEA. The CDR3 has 13 residues. CDR3 in DNA: TGCAGCGCGTACGGTAGACAGGGGTATGGCTACACCTTC. Amino acids: CSAYGRQGYGYTF. Looking up the rest from reference TRBV29-1 and TRBJ1-2 gives the full variable domain: SAVISQKPSRDICQRGTSLTIQCQVDSQVTMMFWYRQQPGQSLTLIATANQGSEATYESGFVIDKFPISRPNLTFSTLTVSNMSPEDSSIYLCSAYGRQGYGYTFGSGTRLTVV.